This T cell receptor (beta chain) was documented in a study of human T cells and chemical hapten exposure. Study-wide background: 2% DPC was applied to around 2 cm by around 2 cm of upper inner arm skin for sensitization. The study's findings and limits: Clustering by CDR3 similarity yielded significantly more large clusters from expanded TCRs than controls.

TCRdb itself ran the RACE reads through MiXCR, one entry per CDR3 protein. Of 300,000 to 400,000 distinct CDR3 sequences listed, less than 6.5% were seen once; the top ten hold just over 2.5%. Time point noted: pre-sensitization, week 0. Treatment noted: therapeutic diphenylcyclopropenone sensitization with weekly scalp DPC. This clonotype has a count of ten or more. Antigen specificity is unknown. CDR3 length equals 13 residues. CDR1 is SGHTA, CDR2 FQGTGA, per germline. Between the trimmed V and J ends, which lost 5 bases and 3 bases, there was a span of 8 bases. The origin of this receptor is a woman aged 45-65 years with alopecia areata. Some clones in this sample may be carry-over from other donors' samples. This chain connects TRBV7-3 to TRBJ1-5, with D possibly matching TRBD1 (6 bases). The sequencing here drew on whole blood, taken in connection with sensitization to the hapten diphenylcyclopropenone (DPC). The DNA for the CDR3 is TGTGCCAGCAGCCAGGGGCACAATCAGCCCCAGCATTTT. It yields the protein CASSQGHNQPQHF. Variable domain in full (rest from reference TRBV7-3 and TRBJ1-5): GAGVSQTPSNKVTEKGKYVELRCDPISGHTALYWYRQSLGQGPEFLIYFQGTGAADDSGLPNDRFFAVRPEGSVSTLKIQRTERGDSAVYLCASSQGHNQPQHFGDGTRLSIL.